This T cell receptor beta chain was obtained from a study of blood T cell repertoires in COVID-19 (dated by TCRdb to 2018 to 2020). Context from the whole study: The collaborator samples originated in the United States, Italy and Spain and spanned the acute and convalescent phases of COVID-19. The prospective study material was composed of cDNA or gDNA derived from T cells, B-cell-depleted T cells, or PBMCs. Subjects who had been exposed to COVID-19, were actively infected with it, or had recovered from it provided the deeply sampled blood TCRbeta repertoires that made up the dataset. The repertoires were made available in a free public database intended to serve as a resource for research on the immune response to SARS-CoV-2. The samples were drawn from two sources: the first 160 participants of the ongoing ImmuneRACE study, and 1,000 to 1,500 subjects contributed by 6 global collaborators. Sample metadata almost always included a de-identified subject ID, COVID-19 status, age in years and sex. HLA class I and class II types, where available, came from metadata supplied by the sample provider rather than from assay-based typing. On the study overall, not on this receptor specifically: How much clinical and demographic metadata was included differed by source and by participant, and the metadata was provided uncurated.

Each collaborating institution followed its own protocols to collect whole blood in K2EDTA tubes. For TCRbeta analysis, collaborator samples were shipped as frozen whole blood, as isolated PBMCs, or as DNA extracted from either sample type. The immunoSEQ Assay, a bias-controlled multiplex PCR, was used to amplify TCRbeta CDR3 regions from genomic DNA. The published analysis was carried out like this. The number of nucleated cells in each sample was estimated from the amplification of reference gene primers within the assay. To quantify the absolute abundance of each unique TCRbeta CDR3 rearrangement, sequence reads were collapsed and filtered. For each sample, productive Simpson clonality was calculated as the square root of Simpson's diversity index over productive rearrangements. TCRdb took over this immuneACCESS table, retaining in-frame rearrangements with V and J assigned. Such tables are incomplete; in checked studies, under half of the missing clones stem from an unresolved V gene, and the remainder is unexplained. V, J and clone size are taken as reported in that table, and D and trimming were inferred from the DNA itself. A total of under 250,000 clones appear in this sample, about 86% of them only once. The top ten hold 1.2% to 1.5% of the sample.

Comment on this clone: The antigen it binds to is not known. Within one base of it there is no much larger clone, and no base qualities were kept.

Looking up the germline V gene yields CDR1 MGHRA and CDR2 YSYEKL. V is shortened by 4 bases, J by 4 bases, and the region joining them spans 17 bases. From cysteine to phenylalanine, the CDR3 is 16 amino acids long. Only the CDR3 region is kept as DNA, spanning 48 bases read in frame from base 1. The chain is encoded by TRBV4-1 joined to TRBJ1-5; D gene: possibly TRBD1, on 5 matching bases. Specimen: peripheral blood. This sequence was found in a man at least 80 years old with acute or convalescent COVID-19. The DNA reads as follows: TGCGCCAGCAGCCTTGGACCCGACAGAACAAATCAGCCCCAGCATTTT. This gives the protein CASSLGPDRTNQPQHF.